This T cell receptor beta chain was obtained from a study of blood T cell repertoires in COVID-19. Study-wide context: COVID-19 samples, acute and convalescent, were from the United States, Italy and Spain. T cells, B-cell-depleted T cells, or PBMCs supplied cDNA or gDNA.

The CDR3 has 17 amino acids. V was shortened by 3 bases and J by 3 bases, with 20 bases between the two germline ends. Germline V gene sequence: CDR1 SEHNR, CDR2 FQNEAQ (reference sequence). In the original workflow: From reference gene primer amplification, estimates of nucleated cell counts were derived. The assay was immunoSEQ multiplex PCR, and TCRdb's table has in-frame clones only and misses some. The DNA was the basis for D and trimming; V, J and clone size are from that table. Of around 140,000 clones in the sample, around 81% were seen once. This clone was recorded a few times. The receptor was derived from a woman aged 55-70 years with active or convalescent COVID-19. Sequenced: peripheral blood. V gene TRBV7-9 combines with J gene TRBJ1-2; tentatively, D is TRBD1 (6 bases). The CDR3 DNA reads as TGTGCCAGCAGCTTTGGTGCGACAGGAGACTACTACTATGGCTACACCTTC. Amino acids: CASSFGATGDYYYGYTF. Variable domain in full (rest from reference TRBV7-9 and TRBJ1-2): DTGVSQNPRHKITKRGQNVTFRCDPISEHNRLYWYRQTLGQGPEFLTYFQNEAQLEKSRLLSDRFSAERPKGSFSTLEIQRTEQGDSAMYLCASSFGATGDYYYGYTFGSGTRLTVV.